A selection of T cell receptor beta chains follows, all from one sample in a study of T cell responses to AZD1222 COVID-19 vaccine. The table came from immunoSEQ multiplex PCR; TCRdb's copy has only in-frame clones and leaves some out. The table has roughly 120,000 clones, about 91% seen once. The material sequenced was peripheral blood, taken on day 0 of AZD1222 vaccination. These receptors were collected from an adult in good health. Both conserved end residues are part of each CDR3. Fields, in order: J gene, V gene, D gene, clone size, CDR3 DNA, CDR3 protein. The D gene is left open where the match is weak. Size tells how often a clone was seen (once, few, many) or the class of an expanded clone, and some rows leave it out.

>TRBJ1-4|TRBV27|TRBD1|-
TGTGCCAGCAGCGGACAGGGGGCAACTAATGAAAAACTGTTTTTT
CASSGQGATNEKLFF
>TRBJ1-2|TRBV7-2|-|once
TGTGCCAGCAGCTTAGGTTCGCATACCCGGGACTATGGCTACACCTTC
CASSLGSHTRDYGYTF
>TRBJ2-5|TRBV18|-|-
TGTGCCAGCTCACCACCCTCAGGTTTTGGGGAGACCCAGTACTTC
CASSPPSGFGETQYF
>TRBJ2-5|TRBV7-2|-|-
TGTGCCAGCAGCCCCCGGGTAGCGAGGCGGGAGACCCAGTACTTC
CASSPRVARRETQYF
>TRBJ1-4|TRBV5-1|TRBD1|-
TGCGCCAGCAGCTCTGGACAGGTCTCGGGAGAAAAACTGTTTTTT
CASSSGQVSGEKLFF
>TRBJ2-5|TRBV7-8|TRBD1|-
TGTGCCAGCAGCCCGCGCTTCGGGACAGAAGAGACCCAGTACTTC
CASSPRFGTEETQYF
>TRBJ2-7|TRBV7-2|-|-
TGTGCCAGCAGCGTAGCCGGGACAAGCTCCTACGAGCAGTACTTC
CASSVAGTSSYEQYF
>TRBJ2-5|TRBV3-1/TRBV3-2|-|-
TGTGCCAGCAGCCATACTCCGCGGGTACAAGAGACCCAGTACTTC
CASSHTPRVQETQYF
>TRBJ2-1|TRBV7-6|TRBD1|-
TGTGCCAGCAGCTTAGTTGGAGCAGGGGGCAATGAGCAGTTCTTC
CASSLVGAGGNEQFF
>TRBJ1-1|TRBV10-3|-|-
TGTGCCATCAGTGAAGGGGGTCGCGGGGCAGGGACCTTTAACACTGAAGCTTTCTTT
CAISEGGRGAGTFNTEAFF
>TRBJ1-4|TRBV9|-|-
TGTGCCAGCAGCGTCGCGACCACTAATGAAAAACTGTTTTTT
CASSVATTNEKLFF
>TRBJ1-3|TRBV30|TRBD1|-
TGTGCCTGGAATCTAGGACAGGGGATTGGAAACACCATATATTTT
CAWNLGQGIGNTIYF
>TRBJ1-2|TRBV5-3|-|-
TGTGCCCGACATAGGATCTATGGCTACACCTTC
CARHRIYGYTF
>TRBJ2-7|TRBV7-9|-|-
TGTGCCAGCAGCCGTCCGGGACGCACCAGGGAAGAGCAGTACTTC
CASSRPGRTREEQYF
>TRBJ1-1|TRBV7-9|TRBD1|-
TGTGCCAGCAGCCGGGACAGGGTCGGCACTGAAGCTTTCTTT
CASSRDRVGTEAFF
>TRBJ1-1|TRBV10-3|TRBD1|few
TGTGCCATCAGTACGGTTAAGACAGGGATGACTGAAGCTTTCTTT
CAISTVKTGMTEAFF
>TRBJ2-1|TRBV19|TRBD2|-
TGTGCCAGTACCCGAACTAGCGGCTCCTACAATGAGCAGTTCTTC
CASTRTSGSYNEQFF
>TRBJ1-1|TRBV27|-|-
TGTGCCAGCAGTTTTTCGGGTATGAACACTGAAGCTTTCTTT
CASSFSGMNTEAFF
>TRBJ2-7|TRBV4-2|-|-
TGTGCCAGCAGCCGGGAGGCGGGTACCTACGAGCAGTACTTC
CASSREAGTYEQYF
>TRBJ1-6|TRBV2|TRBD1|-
TGTGCCAGCAGCTCGGGGACAGCCCTTTTCAATAATTCACCCCTCCACTTT
CASSSGTALFNNSPLHF
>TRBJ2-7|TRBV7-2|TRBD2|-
TGTGCCAGCAGCTTAAGGGTAGCGGGAGCCTACGAGCAGTACTTC
CASSLRVAGAYEQYF
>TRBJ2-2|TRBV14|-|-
TGTGCCAGCAGCCAAGATGAGCAAGGGCCGGGAACCGGGGAGCTGTTTTTT
CASSQDEQGPGTGELFF
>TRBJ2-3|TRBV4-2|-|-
TGTGCCAGCAGCCAAGGAATTAGTCAAAGCACAGATACGCAGTATTTT
CASSQGISQSTDTQYF
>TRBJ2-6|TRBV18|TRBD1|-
TGTGCCAGCTCACCGCGACAGGGGTTGGACCGGGGGGCCAACGTCCTGACTTTC
CASSPRQGLDRGANVLTF
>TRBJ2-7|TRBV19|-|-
TGTGCCAGTCGGCGGGACAGTCAGATTTACGAGCAGTACTTC
CASRRDSQIYEQYF
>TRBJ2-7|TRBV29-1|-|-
TGCAGCGTTAGGAGGGGAACCTTCTCCTACGAGCAGTACTTC
CSVRRGTFSYEQYF
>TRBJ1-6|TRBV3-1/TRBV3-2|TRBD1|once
TGTGCCAGCAGCCAAGGGACAGGGACTAATAATTCACCCCTCCACTTT
CASSQGTGTNNSPLHF
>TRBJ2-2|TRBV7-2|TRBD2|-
TGTGCCAGCAGCCGTTATCGGACTAGCGGGAGGAAAAGCACCGGGGAGCTGTTTTTT
CASSRYRTSGRKSTGELFF
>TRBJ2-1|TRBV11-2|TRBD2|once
TGTGCCAGCGGGGGGACTAGCGGGAGCTGGGCTGAGCAGTTCTTC
CASGGTSGSWAEQFF
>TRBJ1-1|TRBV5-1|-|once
TGCGCCAGCAGCATAGGACAGACTCTGAACACTGAAGCTTTCTTT
CASSIGQTLNTEAFF
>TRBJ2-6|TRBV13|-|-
TGTGCCAGCAGCCGCTCCCGGGGGCTCCCGACCGGGGCCAACGTCCTGACTTTC
CASSRSRGLPTGANVLTF
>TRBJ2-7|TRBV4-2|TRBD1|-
TGTGCCAGCAGCCAATTACAGGGGCTCTCCTACGAGCAGTACTTC
CASSQLQGLSYEQYF
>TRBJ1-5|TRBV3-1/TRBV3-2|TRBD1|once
TGTGCCAGCAGCCCGGGCGATCACCGGACAGGCCTCTTAGGACAGCCCCAGCATTTT
CASSPGDHRTGLLGQPQHF
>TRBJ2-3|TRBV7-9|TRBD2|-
TGTGCCAGCAGCTTCGGGGGGGATACGCAGTATTTT
CASSFGGDTQYF
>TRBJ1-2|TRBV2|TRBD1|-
TGTGCCAGCAGGGTGACAGGGTTTGGCTACACCTTC
CASRVTGFGYTF
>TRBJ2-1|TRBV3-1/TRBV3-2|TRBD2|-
TGTGCCAGCAGCCCTGGGGCCTCATGGACTAGCGGGAGCCTCAATGAGCAGTTCTTC
CASSPGASWTSGSLNEQFF
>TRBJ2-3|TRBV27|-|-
TGTGCCAGCAGTCTGCGCAGCGGGCTAAGCACAGATACGCAGTATTTT
CASSLRSGLSTDTQYF
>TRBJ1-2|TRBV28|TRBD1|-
TGTGCCAGCAGGACAGGGGCCAGTGAAGGCTACACCTTC
CASRTGASEGYTF
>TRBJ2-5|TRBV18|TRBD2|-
TGTGCCAGCTCACCACTCGGACTAGGTCTCGGAGAGACCCAGTACTTC
CASSPLGLGLGETQYF
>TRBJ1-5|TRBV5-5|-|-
TGTGCCAGCAGCTGGATCCAGGGGAGCCAGCCCCAGCATTTT
CASSWIQGSQPQHF
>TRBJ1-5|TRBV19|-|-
TGTGCCAGTATTCCTGACAGCTTTAGCAATCAGCCCCAGCATTTT
CASIPDSFSNQPQHF
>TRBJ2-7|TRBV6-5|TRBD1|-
TGTGCCAGCAGGCACAGGGGGCCTGGGTACTTC
CASRHRGPGYF
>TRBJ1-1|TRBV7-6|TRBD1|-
TGTGCCAGCAGCCGACAGGGGGGGACTGAAGCTTTCTTT
CASSRQGGTEAFF
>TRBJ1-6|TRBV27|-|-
TGTGCCAGCAGTTTATCGGGCAGGGGAACGCCACCCCTCCACTTT
CASSLSGRGTPPLHF
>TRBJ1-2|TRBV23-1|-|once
TGCGCCAGCAGTCAATATCCAGGGGTTTGCTATGGCTACACCTTC
CASSQYPGVCYGYTF
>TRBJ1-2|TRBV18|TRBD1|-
TGTGCCAGCTCACCCTTACAGGGGAAGTTTGTTGGTACTAACTATGGCTACACCTTC
CASSPLQGKFVGTNYGYTF
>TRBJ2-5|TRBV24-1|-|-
TGTGCCACCAGTGGGACTTTTCAAGAGACCCAGTACTTC
CATSGTFQETQYF